Below, 12 T cell receptor beta chains from the same sample are listed, as sequenced in a study of cytomegalovirus exposure and HLA in healthy donors. In the PCR, 60 Vbeta and 13 Jbeta primers were used. The assay was immunoSEQ multiplex PCR, and TCRdb's table has in-frame clones only and misses some. The table has some 190,000 clones, around 88% seen once. The sample was PBMCs. All receptors derive from a man aged 35 to 55 in good health and CMV-seropositive.

The V gene is TRBV18, the J gene TRBJ1-1, with TRBD1 matching over 8 bases. The CDR3 extends over 12 amino acids. CDR1 KGHSH and CDR2 LQKENI come from the germline V gene. V shed 5 bases and J 11 bases; nucleotides not matched to a gene: 7. In DNA, the CDR3 is TGTGCCAGCTCAGTACAGGGGGGGAAGGCTTTCTTT. The encoded protein is CASSVQGGKAFF.

The rearrangement links TRBV11-2 to TRBJ1-1; unclear D gene. The germline CDR1 and CDR2 sequences are SGHAT and FQNNGV. V was cut by 8 bases and J by 7 bases, with 26 bases left in between. There are 16 residues in the CDR3. In DNA, the CDR3 is TGTGCCAGCGCGTTAGGCAGAGGACTTGGGTCCTTTGAAGCTTTCTTT. This translates into CASALGRGLGSFEAFF.

V usage is TRBV25-1 and J usage is TRBJ1-2; TRBD1 matches at 12 bases. V shed 2 bases and J 8 bases; nucleotides not matched to a gene: 6. Germline CDR1 MGHDK, CDR2 SYGVNS. The CDR3 has 15 residues. The CDR3 protein is CASSETGQGAGGYTF. CDR3 DNA sequence: TGTGCCAGCAGTGAAACGGGACAGGGGGCTGGAGGCTACACCTTC.

This clone was picked up one time. This chain links TRBV11-2 with TRBJ1-2; D is perhaps TRBD1 (6 bases). Per germline, CDR1 SGHAT and CDR2 FQNNGV. This CDR3 region has 15 residues. Trimming removed 0 bases from V and 0 bases from J, with 8 bases in between. The chain's CDR3 is CASSLEGASNYGYTF. The CDR3, as DNA: TGTGCCAGCAGCTTAGAGGGGGCGTCTAACTATGGCTACACCTTC.

The chain is built from TRBV7-8 and TRBJ1-6, with no clear D. The germline V gene encodes CDR1 SGHVS and CDR2 FQNEAQ. V was shortened by 2 bases and J by 8 bases, with 10 bases between the two germline ends. This CDR3 contains 14 residues. Here the CDR3 reads CASSLRFIDSPLHF. CDR3 in DNA: TGTGCCAGCAGCTTAAGATTTATAGATTCACCCCTCCACTTT.

V is TRBV5-1 and J is TRBJ1-2; D gene ambiguous. Looked up from germline, CDR1 is SGHRS and CDR2 is YFSETQ. The ends were cut back, 1 base at V and 3 bases at J, with 10 bases in the middle. The CDR3 consists of 14 residues. The CDR3 bases are TGCGCCAGCAGCTTGCCCCGGCAGGACTATGGCTACACCTTC. This sequence encodes CASSLPRQDYGYTF.

This clone showed up just a few times. This chain joins TRBV6-6 and TRBJ1-2; tentative D call: TRBD1 (5 bases). The CDR3 loop spans 13 amino acids. Trimming left V 3 bases short and J 5 bases short, with 10 bases between. Germline lookup yields CDR1 MNHNY and CDR2 SVGAGI (reference sequence). The CDR3 DNA reads as TGTGCCAGCAGTTATACGGGGGTTTATGGCTACACCTTC. It specifies CASSYTGVYGYTF.

The chain employs TRBV14 and TRBJ2-5; TRBD1 aligns across 7 bases. Germline V gene sequence: CDR1 SGHDN, CDR2 FVKESK. Unmatched junction bases numbered 6, after V lost 6 bases and J lost 2 bases. The CDR3 extends over 14 amino acids. DNA of the CDR3: TGTGCCAGCAGGCAAACAGGGGCACAAGAGACCCAGTACTTC. This encodes CASRQTGAQETQYF.

The V gene is TRBV27, the J gene TRBJ2-1; 10 bases are shared with TRBD2. Germline CDR1 and CDR2: MNHEY and SMNVEV (reference sequence). Germline trimming cut 4 bases from V and 3 bases from J; bases unmatched to any gene: 3. The CDR3 sequence is 15 residues long. CDR3 in amino acids: CASSSGLAIYNEQFF. CDR3 nucleotide sequence: TGTGCCAGCAGTTCGGGACTAGCGATCTACAATGAGCAGTTCTTC.

The J gene is TRBJ2-1, the V gene TRBV2; 10 nucleotides line up with TRBD2. This CDR3 contains 14 residues. V lost 5 bases and J lost 6; bases outside the gene matches: 4. Germline V lookup: CDR1 SNHLY, CDR2 FYNNEI. CDR3 coding DNA: TGTGCCAGCAGTAGGAGCGGGAGGGCCAATGAGCAGTTCTTC. It is translated as CASSRSGRANEQFF.

This sequence joins TRBV7-9 and TRBJ2-1; TRBD2 agrees at 10 bases. J lost 4 bases, V lost 4 bases, and 13 bases had no gene match. This CDR3 contains 18 residues. Germline V gives CDR1 SEHNR, CDR2 FQNEAQ (reference sequence). The CDR3 DNA follows: TGTGCCAGCAGCTACAGCGGGGGGGTTGGCGGACTGTACAATGAGCAGTTCTTC. This translates into CASSYSGGVGGLYNEQFF.

This clone was observed once. The chain recombines TRBV6-5 with TRBJ2-5, with 7 bases that match TRBD2. Germline CDR1 and CDR2: MNHEY and SVGAGI. The ends lost 3 bases at V and 5 bases at J; junction bases unmatched: 9. This CDR3 contains 15 residues. The CDR3 here is CASSYSSGVGETQYF. The CDR3 bases are TGTGCCAGCAGTTATTCGAGCGGGGTGGGGGAGACCCAGTACTTC.